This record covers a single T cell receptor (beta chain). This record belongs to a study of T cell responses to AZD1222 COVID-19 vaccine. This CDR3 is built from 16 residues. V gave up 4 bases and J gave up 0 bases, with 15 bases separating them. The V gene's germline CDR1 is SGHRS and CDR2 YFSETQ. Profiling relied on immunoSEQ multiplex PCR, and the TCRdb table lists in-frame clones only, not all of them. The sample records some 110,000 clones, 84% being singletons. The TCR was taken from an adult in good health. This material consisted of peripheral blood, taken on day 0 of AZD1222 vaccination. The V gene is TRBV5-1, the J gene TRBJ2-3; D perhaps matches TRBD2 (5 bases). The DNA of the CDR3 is TGCGCCAGCAGCCGTTCGGGGAAACCTAGCACAGATACGCAGTATTTT. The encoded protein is CASSRSGKPSTDTQYF.